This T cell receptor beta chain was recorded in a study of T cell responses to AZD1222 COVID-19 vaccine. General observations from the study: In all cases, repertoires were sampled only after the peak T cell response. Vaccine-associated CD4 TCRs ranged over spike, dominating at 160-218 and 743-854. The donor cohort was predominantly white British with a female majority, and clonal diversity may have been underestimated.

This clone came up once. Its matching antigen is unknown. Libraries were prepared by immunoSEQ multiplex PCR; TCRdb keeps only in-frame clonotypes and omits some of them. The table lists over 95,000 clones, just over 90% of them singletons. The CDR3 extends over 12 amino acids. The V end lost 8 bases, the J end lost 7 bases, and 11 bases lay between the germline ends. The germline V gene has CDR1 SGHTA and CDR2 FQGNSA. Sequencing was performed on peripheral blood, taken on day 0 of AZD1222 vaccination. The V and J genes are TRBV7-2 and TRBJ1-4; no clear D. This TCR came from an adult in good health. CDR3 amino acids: CASRQEGEKLFF. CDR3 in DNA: TGTGCCAGCCGGCAGGAAGGTGAAAAACTGTTTTTT.